These 4 T cell receptor beta chains originate from one sample sequenced in a study of a mutant IDH1 vaccine in newly diagnosed glioma. These TCRs are of unknown antigen specificity. The protocol was immunoSEQ multiplex PCR, while the TCRdb copy is restricted to in-frame clones and leaves out a portion. The sample contains some 60,000 clones, around 80% of which appear only once. The time point denotes: week 11, during vaccination. The vaccine gave 300 ug of a 20-mer mutant IDH1 peptide subcutaneously per dose. The sample in question was PBMCs, obtained from a glioma patient whose treatment included an IDH1 peptide vaccine. The receptors were gathered from a man between 25 and 39 years old with glioma.

The V gene is TRBV28, the J gene TRBJ1-2; D gene uncertain. V lost 2 bases to trimming and J lost 5 bases, with 6 bases between them. This CDR3 is built from 12 residues. In germline, CDR1 is MDHEN, CDR2 SYDVKM. The CDR3 is CASSLHRYGYTF. The CDR3 region has the DNA TGTGCCAGCAGTTTACACCGATATGGCTACACCTTC.

This chain connects TRBV9 to TRBJ2-3; D gene unclear. CDR3 length: 16 amino acids. Germline lookup yields CDR1 SGDLS and CDR2 YYNGEE. Between the trimmed V and J ends, which lost 0 bases and 0 bases, there was a span of 11 bases. CDR3 DNA: TGTGCCAGCAGCGTAGCTGAGATTCTGAGCACAGATACGCAGTATTTT. This encodes CASSVAEILSTDTQYF.

This chain uses TRBV28 with TRBJ1-1, with D maybe TRBD1 (6 bases). The CDR3 loop spans 13 amino acids. Germline V CDR1 and CDR2: MDHEN, SYDVKM. With 5 bases removed from V and 4 bases from J, the gap between germline ends came to 11 bases. The CDR3 DNA sequence: TGTGCCAGCAGTCCTAAGGGGGGCACTGAAGCTTTCTTT. This encodes CASSPKGGTEAFF. Filled out from reference TRBV28 and TRBJ1-1, the complete variable domain reads DVKVTQSSRYLVKRTGEKVFLECVQDMDHENMFWYRQDPGLGLRLIYFSYDVKMKEKGDIPEGYSVSREKKERFSLILESASTNQTSMYLCASSPKGGTEAFFGQGTRLTVV.

This clone was recorded only once. V usage is TRBV4-1 and J usage is TRBJ2-5; 15 nucleotides align to TRBD2. Looked up from germline, CDR1 is MGHRA and CDR2 is YSYEKL. This CDR3 has 18 amino acids. J lost 0 bases, V lost 5 bases, and 7 bases had no gene match. The CDR3 DNA follows: TGCGCCAGCAGCAGGACTAGCGGGAGGGCCGCCTACCAAGAGACCCAGTACTTC. It translates to CASSRTSGRAAYQETQYF.